The clone carrying this TCR beta chain was found many times. The data are from a study of early T cells in non-severe SARS-CoV-2 infection. TCRdb re-derived calls from the 5' RACE reads in MiXCR, one entry per CDR3 protein. The sample lists approximately 63,000 distinct CDR3 sequences; over 4.5% were seen once. The ends lost 6 bases at V and 6 bases at J; junction bases unmatched: 7. The germline V gene encodes CDR1 DFQATT and CDR2 SNEGSKA (reference sequence). This CDR3 is 13 amino acids long. The sequenced sample was whole blood, obtained at baseline. The chain uses TRBV20-1 and TRBJ1-5, with 8 bases aligning to TRBD1. The clonotype comes from an adult who was a healthcare worker with PCR-confirmed SARS-CoV-2 infection or an uninfected control (not recorded which). The CDR3 is CSASDRVLQPQHF. The CDR3 nucleotides are TGCAGTGCCTCGGACAGGGTGCTTCAGCCCCAGCATTTT.